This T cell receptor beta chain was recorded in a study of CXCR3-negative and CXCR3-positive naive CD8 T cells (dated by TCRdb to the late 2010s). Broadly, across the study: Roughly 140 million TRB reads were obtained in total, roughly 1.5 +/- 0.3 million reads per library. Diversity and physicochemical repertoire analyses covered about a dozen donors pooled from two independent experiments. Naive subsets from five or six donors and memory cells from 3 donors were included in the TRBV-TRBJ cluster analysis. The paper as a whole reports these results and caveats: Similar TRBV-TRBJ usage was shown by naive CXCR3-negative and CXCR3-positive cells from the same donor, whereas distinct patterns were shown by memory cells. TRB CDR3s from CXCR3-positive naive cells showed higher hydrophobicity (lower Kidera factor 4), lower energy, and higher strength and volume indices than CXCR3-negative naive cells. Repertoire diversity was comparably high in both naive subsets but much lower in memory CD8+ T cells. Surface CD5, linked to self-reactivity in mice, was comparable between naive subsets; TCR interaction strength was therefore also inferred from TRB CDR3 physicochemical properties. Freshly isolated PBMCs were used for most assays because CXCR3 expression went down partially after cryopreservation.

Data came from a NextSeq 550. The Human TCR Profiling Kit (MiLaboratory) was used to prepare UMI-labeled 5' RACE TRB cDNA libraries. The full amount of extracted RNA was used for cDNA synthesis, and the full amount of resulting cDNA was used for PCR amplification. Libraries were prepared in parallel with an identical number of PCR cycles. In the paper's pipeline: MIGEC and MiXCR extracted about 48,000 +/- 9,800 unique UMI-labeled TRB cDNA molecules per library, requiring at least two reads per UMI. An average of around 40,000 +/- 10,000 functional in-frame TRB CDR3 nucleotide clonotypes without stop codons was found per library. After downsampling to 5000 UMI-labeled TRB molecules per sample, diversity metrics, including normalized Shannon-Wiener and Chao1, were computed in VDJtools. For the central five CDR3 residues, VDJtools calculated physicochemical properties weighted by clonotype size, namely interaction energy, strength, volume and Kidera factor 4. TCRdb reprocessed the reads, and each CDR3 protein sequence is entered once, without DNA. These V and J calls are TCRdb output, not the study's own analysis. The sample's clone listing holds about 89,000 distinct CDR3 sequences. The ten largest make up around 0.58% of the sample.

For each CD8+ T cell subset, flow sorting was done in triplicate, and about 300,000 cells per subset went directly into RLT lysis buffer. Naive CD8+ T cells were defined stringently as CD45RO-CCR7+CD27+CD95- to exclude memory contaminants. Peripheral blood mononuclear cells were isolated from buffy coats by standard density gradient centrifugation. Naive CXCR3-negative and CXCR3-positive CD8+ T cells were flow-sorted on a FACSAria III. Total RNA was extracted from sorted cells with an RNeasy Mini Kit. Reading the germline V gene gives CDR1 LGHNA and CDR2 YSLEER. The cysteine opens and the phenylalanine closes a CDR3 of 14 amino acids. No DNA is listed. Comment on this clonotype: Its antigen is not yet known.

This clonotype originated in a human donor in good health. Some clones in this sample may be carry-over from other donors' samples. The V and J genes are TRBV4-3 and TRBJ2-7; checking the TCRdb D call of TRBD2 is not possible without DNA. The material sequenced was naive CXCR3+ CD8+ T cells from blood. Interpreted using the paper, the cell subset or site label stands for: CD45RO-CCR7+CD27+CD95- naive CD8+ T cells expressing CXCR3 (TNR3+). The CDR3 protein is CASSPARGAYEQYF.